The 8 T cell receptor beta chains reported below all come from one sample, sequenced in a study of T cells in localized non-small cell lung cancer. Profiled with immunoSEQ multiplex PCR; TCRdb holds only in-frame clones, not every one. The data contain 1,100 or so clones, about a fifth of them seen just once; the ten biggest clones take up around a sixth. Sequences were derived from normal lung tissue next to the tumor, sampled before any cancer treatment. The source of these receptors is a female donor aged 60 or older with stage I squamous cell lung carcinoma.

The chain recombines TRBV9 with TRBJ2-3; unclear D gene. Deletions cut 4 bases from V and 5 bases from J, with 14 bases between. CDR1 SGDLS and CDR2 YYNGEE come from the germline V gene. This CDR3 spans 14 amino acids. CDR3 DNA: TGTGCCAGCAGCTCCAACCCCGACCGAGATACGCAGTATTTT. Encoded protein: CASSSNPDRDTQYF. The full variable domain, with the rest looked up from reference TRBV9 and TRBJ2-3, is DSGVTQTPKHLITATGQRVTLRCSPRSGDLSVYWYQQSLDQGLQFLIQYYNGEERAKGNILERFSAQQFPDLHSELNLSSLELGDSALYFCASSSNPDRDTQYFGPGTRLTVL.

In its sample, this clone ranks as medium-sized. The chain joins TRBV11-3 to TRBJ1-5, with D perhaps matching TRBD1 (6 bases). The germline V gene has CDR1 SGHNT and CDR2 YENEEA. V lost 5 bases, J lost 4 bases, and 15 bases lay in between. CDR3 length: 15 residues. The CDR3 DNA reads TGTGCCAGCAGCCCGGGGGCGACAACGAATCAGCCCCAGCATTTT. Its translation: CASSPGATTNQPQHF.

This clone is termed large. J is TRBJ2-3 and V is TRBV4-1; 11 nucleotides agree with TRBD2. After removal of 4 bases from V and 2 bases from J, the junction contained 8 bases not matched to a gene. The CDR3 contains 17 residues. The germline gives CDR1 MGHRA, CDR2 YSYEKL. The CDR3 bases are TGCGCCAGCAGCCCGCCCGGGACTAGCGGATCCACAGATACGCAGTATTTT. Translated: CASSPPGTSGSTDTQYF.

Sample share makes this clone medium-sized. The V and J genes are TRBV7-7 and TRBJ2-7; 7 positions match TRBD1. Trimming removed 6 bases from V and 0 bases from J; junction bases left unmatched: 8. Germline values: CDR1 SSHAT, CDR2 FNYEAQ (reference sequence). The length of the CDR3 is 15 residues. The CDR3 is CASRRTGAASYEQYF. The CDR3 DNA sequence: TGTGCCAGCAGACGTACAGGGGCCGCCTCCTACGAGCAGTACTTC.

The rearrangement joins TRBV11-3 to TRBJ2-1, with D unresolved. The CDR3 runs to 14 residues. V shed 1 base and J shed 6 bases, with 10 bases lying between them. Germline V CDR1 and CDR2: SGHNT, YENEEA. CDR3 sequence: CASSLGWQSNEQFF. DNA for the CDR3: TGTGCCAGCAGCTTAGGATGGCAGAGCAATGAGCAGTTCTTC.

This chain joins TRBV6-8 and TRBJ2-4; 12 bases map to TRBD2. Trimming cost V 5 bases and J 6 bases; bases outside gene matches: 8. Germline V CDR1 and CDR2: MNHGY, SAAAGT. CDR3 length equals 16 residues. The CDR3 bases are TGTGCCAGCAGTCCCAGCCAACTAGCGGGAGGAAACATTCAGTACTTC. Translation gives CASSPSQLAGGNIQYF.

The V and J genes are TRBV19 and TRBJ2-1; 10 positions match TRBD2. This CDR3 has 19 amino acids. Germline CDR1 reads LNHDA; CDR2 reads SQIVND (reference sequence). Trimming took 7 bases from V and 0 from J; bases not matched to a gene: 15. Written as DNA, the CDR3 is TGTGCCAGTATTGCGGCTAGCGGGAGTCTGAAGAGCTCCTACAATGAGCAGTTCTTC. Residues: CASIAASGSLKSSYNEQFF.

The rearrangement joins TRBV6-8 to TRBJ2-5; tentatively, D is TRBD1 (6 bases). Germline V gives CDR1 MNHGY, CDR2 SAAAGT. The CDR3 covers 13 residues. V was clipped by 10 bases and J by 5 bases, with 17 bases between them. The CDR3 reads CANRAGEYETQYF. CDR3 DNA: TGTGCCAACCGGGCAGGGGAATACGAGACCCAGTACTTC.